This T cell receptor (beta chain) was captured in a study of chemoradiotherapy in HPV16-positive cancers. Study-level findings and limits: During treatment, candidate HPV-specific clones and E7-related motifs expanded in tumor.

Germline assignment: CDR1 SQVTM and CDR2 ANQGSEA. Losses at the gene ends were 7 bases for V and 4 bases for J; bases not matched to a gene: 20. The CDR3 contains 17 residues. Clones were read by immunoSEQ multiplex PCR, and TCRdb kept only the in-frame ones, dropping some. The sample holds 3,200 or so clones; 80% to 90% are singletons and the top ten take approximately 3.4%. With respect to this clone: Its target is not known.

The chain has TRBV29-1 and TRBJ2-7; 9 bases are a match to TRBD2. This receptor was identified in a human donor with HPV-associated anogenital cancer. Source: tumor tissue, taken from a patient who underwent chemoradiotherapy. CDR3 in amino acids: CSASIHLSGSTRYEQYF. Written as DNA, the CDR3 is TGCAGCGCTTCAATTCACCTTAGCGGGAGTACCCGTTACGAGCAGTACTTC.